This T cell receptor (beta chain) came from a study of cytomegalovirus exposure and HLA in healthy donors (dated by TCRdb to 2016 to 2017). Regarding the study in general: An earlier analysis of 587 of the donors reported 250 to 350 Gb of sequence data and 100 million to 120 million unique TCR beta sequences obtained from roughly 180 million T cells. HLA typing covered class I and class II loci at four-digit resolution. The study aimed to test whether signatures of past pathogen exposure could be identified by cataloging public T cell receptors. Typing coverage varied by locus: roughly 629-640 donors for A, B, C, DRB1 and DQB1; more than 500 for DQA1; around 570 for DPA1; more than 450 for DPB1. In an earlier analysis of about 590 of the donors, high-throughput TCR beta sequencing was used to judge whether each TCR beta V gene segment behaved as functional or pseudogenic. The study combined high-throughput TCR immunosequencing, statistical association of individual TCRs with disease status, and machine learning to predict cytomegalovirus infection status. About 310 gigabases of sequencing data and some 85 million unique TCR sequences were included in an early release covering about 600 HLA-typed donors. Across 300 to 500 genotyped donors of the cohort, an average of roughly 250,000 unique TCR beta nucleotide sequences per donor were sequenced, and roughly 20% of those sequences were non-productive. In addition to the first cohort of 650 to 800 subjects, a separate validation cohort of 120 different subjects was used. The later analysis used no new phenotypic data to find candidate immune exposures, relying instead on TCR beta sequences and their occurrence across donors. Of the roughly 430 genotyped donors, 81% fell in the genetic ancestry cluster associated with self-reported Caucasian donors. Genome-wide SNP genotypes for about three fifths of the roughly 700 donors were used in a later genetic analysis, which treated that subset as a discovery cohort. Every repertoire in the discovery cohort had been generated on one and the same sequencing platform. In a later analysis, previously published TCR beta repertoires from 666 donors were re-analyzed and high-resolution HLA genotyping was added so that TCR occurrence patterns could be studied. Using immunosequencing, the study profiled T cell repertoires from fewer than 850 subjects and related those repertoires to cytomegalovirus serostatus. Because of strong linkage in the cohort, roughly five DR-DQ haplotypes were treated as single units for association and clustering. Donor age, sex, ethnicity and CMV serostatus were compiled together with the repertoire data.

As regards this clone: The clone's antigen remains unknown. Base qualities are not at hand, and no much larger clone is one base apart.

Its CDR3 holds 15 amino acids, cysteine through phenylalanine. Only CDR3 DNA remains: 45 bases, in frame from the first base. Trimming takes 4 bases from V and 0 bases from J, and the germline ends sit 11 bases apart. Taken from the germline V gene, the CDR1 and CDR2 loops are SGDLS and YYNGEE. In total, roughly 670 healthy bone marrow donors made up the cohort. At the time of sampling, every cohort member was nominally healthy, though immune exposures that went unrecorded were likely present. The donor tested CMV seronegative and was one of the 352 seronegative cohort members. Every donor gave a peripheral blood sample, and the peripheral blood mononuclear cells from that sample were used for TCR beta sequencing. The Qiagen DNeasy Blood Extraction Kit was used to extract genomic DNA from the blood cell samples. Study-level results and caveats: V-gene and J-gene trimming of TCR beta chains was associated with a missense DCLRE1C variant in a later genetic analysis, and the association was replicated in an independent cohort. According to a later analysis, TCR association rates differed among HLA loci, with DRB1 alleles showing the most associated TCRs and HLA-C alleles showing the fewest. Presence/absence analyses assumed roughly uniform sequencing depth across donors, an assumption that may not hold. Because counts were too low, seventeen rarely observed V segments, including chromosome 9 orphons, were left out of the earlier analysis of 587 of the donors. Several of the top co-occurrence clusters appeared to be linked to parvovirus B19, influenza, CMV and Epstein-Barr virus, according to a later analysis. A later analysis found that most CMV-associated TCR beta chains appeared HLA-restricted, with HLA associations seemingly driven largely by CMV exposure. Three of the identified cytomegalovirus-associated TCR beta chains were confirmed in vitro to be specific for cytomegalovirus antigens. In an earlier analysis of under 600 of the donors, most TCR beta V segments were observed in productive rearrangements about 87% or about 30% of the time, broadly matching IMGT annotations. Immune exposure information for the cohort was limited to CMV serostatus. The classifier was reported to diagnose cytomegalovirus status with high specificity and sensitivity in both the original cohort and the validation cohort. Correlated functional status among segregating V segments might reflect linkage disequilibrium, but an unknown experimental factor could not be ruled out. In a later analysis, HLA-associated TCR beta chains were found to be more clonally expanded and to have lower generation probabilities than equally common non-associated chains. In a later analysis, around 17,000 TCR beta sequences were associated with specific HLA alleles at a false discovery rate of 0.05. This cohort had only TCR beta chains sequenced, and the lack of alpha or paired-chain data limited which features could be detected. Because HLA typing was unavailable for some donors at each locus, only the typed subset was used in association tests. Assigning TCR associations to individual alleles was difficult when HLA alleles, especially DR and DQ, strongly co-occurred. While some public TCRs were present in many individuals, most TCR sequences turned up only very rarely across donors. The study gave a list of about 160 TCR beta chains associated with cytomegalovirus. The 87-base-pair reads could not distinguish some IMGT-functional V segments, including TRBV6-2 and TRBV6-3, so those segments were excluded. A cluster of highly shared sequence variants was judged likely to be a technical artifact of the sequencing pipeline. A later genetic analysis reported fewer N-insertions in productive TCRs among donors in an Asian-associated ancestry cluster than the approximately 700-donor mean. The authors suggested that the approach could potentially be extended to other disease states and immunological phenotypes. A further reported finding was that TCR beta sequences accurately predicted the HLA-A and HLA-B alleles for most subjects in the first cohort.

Preparation of the library involved the immunoSEQ multiplex PCR assay. A mixture of 60 forward primers for TCR Vbeta segments and 13 reverse primers for TCR Jbeta segments was used in the multiplex PCR. The CDR3 region of rearranged TCR beta genes was amplified from genomic DNA by a multiplex PCR assay. On the Illumina HiSeq System, the amplified TCR beta libraries were sequenced as 87-base-pair reads. The authors' pipeline ran thus. A later analysis counted tens of millions of unique TCR beta chains across the 666 repertoires, and 10 million to 12 million of these chains were shared by at least two donors. To remove PCR and sequencing errors, raw reads were error-corrected and collapsed into unique sequences using a nearest-neighbor algorithm that merged closely related sequences. To assign V, D and J gene segments, CDR3 sequences were aligned to IMGT reference sequences. Each retained sequence needed at least a six-nucleotide match to both a V gene segment and a J gene segment. Rearrangements were classified as productive when the CDR3 lacked stop codons and remained in frame with V and J, and all other rearrangements were classified as non-productive. CDR3 was defined by IMGT convention, running from the second conserved V-encoded cysteine to the conserved J-encoded phenylalanine. In an earlier analysis of around 570 of the donors, sequences lacking an unambiguous match to a single V gene segment were excluded. An earlier analysis of fewer than 750 of the donors classified V segments as functional when productive rearrangements were above 56.7% and as segregating when the standard deviation between donors was above 5%. A statistical classification framework was built for diagnosing cytomegalovirus status from the catalog of TCR beta chain sequences. V and J gene assignment, in a later analysis, came from comparing TCR nucleotide sequences with IMGT/GENE-DB human TR gene sequences. Using the TCRdist pipeline, a later analysis assigned CDR3 sequences along with most-parsimonious VDJ recombination scenarios. In a later analysis, each TCR beta chain was defined by its CDR3 amino acid sequence together with its V-gene family, and reads without a unique V-gene family were excluded. In a later analysis, approximately 590 highly shared, low-generation-probability nucleotide sequences were removed to address suspected cross-contamination and a sequencing artifact. For each public chain, a later analysis derived a clonal expansion index from normalized ranks of inferred template counts within each repertoire. In a later analysis, generation probabilities were computed with a VDJ recombination model fitted to out-of-frame rearrangements, and the resulting probabilities were checked against IGoR. In a later analysis, hypergeometric tests were used to score TCR-TCR, TCR-HLA and TCR-CMV co-occurrence, with a repertoire-size bias correction applied to TCR pairs. In a later analysis, false discovery rates were estimated by permuting HLA or CMV assignments 20 times. In a later analysis, co-occurring TCRs were grouped using DBSCAN, and TCRdist sequence similarity was added for clustering within HLA-allele-positive subsets. Repertoires with fewer than 30,000 or more than 120,000 public chains, plus five repertoires with anomalous nucleotide sharing, were excluded from co-occurrence clustering. TCRdb took this table from immuneACCESS and kept in-frame rearrangements with V and J called. Such tables lack part of the clones; where checked against another copy, unresolved V genes explain under half of the gap, and the rest is unexplained. V and J calls and clone size are given by that table; D and trimming were obtained from the DNA. This sample gives 120,000 to 150,000 clones in total; 73% of them show up just once. The top ten constitute roughly 1.3% of the sample.

Sequences were obtained from PBMCs. This clonotype was obtained from a woman between 40 and 50 years old in good health and CMV-seronegative. The chain is encoded by TRBV9 joined to TRBJ2-1, with the D gene not clear enough to name. The nucleotides are TGTGCCAGCAGCACCTCGGTAAGCTCCTACAATGAGCAGTTCTTC. This yields the protein CASSTSVSSYNEQFF.